This TCR beta chain was found in a study of T cells after yellow fever vaccination. Study-level information: Some fractions had low cell numbers, and these were prepared with SMART-Seq v4 Ultra Low Input. Overall study results and limits: Though it reached lower strength, the secondary response hit its peak faster, day 5 versus 15. There was a possibility that FACS-sorted repertoires contained abundant clonotypes contaminating from the bulk population.

The CDR3 contains 12 residues. V lost 4 bases to trimming and J lost 6 bases, with 10 bases between them. Germline CDR1 SGHRS, CDR2 YFSETQ. There are many counts of this clonotype. Its target is not known. Via MiXCR, TCRdb re-called the 5' RACE reads, giving one row per CDR3 protein. The sample has about 63,000 distinct CDR3 sequences; around 7.4% are singletons. The gene calls are TRBV5-1 and TRBJ1-2; D is perhaps TRBD1 (5 bases). The sample consisted of CD8+ T cells sorted from PBMCs, taken 15 days after the yellow fever booster vaccination. This clonotype was sampled from a man under 40 who received the YFV17D yellow fever vaccine. As DNA, the CDR3 is TGCGCCAGCAGCGGGGAGGGGAATGGCTACACCTTC. As protein: CASSGEGNGYTF. The variable domain in full, with the rest retrieved from reference TRBV5-1 and TRBJ1-2, is KAGVTQTPRYLIKTRGQQVTLSCSPISGHRSVSWYQQTPGQGLQFLFEYFSETQRNKGNFPGRFSGRQFSNSRSEMNVSTLELGDSALYLCASSGEGNGYTFGSGTRLTVV.